Listed here are 32 T cell receptor beta chains from one sample, sequenced in a study. TCRdb re-derived calls from the RT-PCR reads in MiXCR, one entry per CDR3 protein. The sample lists fewer than 800,000 distinct CDR3 sequences, 14% occurring once. Sequences were obtained from memory CD4+ T cells from blood. These receptors came from a female donor in good health, serving as a healthy control.

The sample holds many counts of this clonotype. This sequence joins TRBV12-3 or TRBV12-4 and TRBJ1-1; weak D call: TRBD1 (6 bases). Trimming pared 5 bases from V and 4 bases from J, leaving 17 bases between. The CDR3 spans 15 residues. Here the CDR3 reads CASSPLTGPSTEAFF. The CDR3 nucleotides are TGTGCCAGCAGTCCTCTGACAGGCCCCAGCACTGAAGCTTTCTTT.

This clonotype was observed many times. The gene calls are TRBV27 and TRBJ2-2; perhaps TRBD2 as D (5 bases). Germline V gene sequence: CDR1 MNHEY, CDR2 SMNVEV (reference sequence). The CDR3 consists of 14 residues. V was cut by 6 bases and J by 2 bases, with 10 bases left in between. The CDR3 nucleotides read TGTGCCAGCAGCTTAGGGAGAAACACCGGGGAGCTGTTTTTT. Amino acid sequence: CASSLGRNTGELFF.

The genes are TRBV28 and TRBJ2-7; D unresolved. The germline V gene has CDR1 MDHEN and CDR2 SYDVKM. This CDR3 comprises 14 residues. The V gene lost 8 bases and the J gene lost 2 bases, with 16 bases spanning the gap. CDR3 region: CASRDARRAYEQYF. The CDR3 bases are TGTGCCAGCCGCGATGCGAGGCGTGCCTACGAGCAGTACTTC. Full variable domain (missing parts from reference TRBV28 and TRBJ2-7): DVKVTQSSRYLVKRTGEKVFLECVQDMDHENMFWYRQDPGLGLRLIYFSYDVKMKEKGDIPEGYSVSREKKERFSLILESASTNQTSMYLCASRDARRAYEQYFGPGTRLTVT.

Ten or more counts support this clonotype. The chain joins TRBV10-3 to TRBJ2-5; 13 positions match TRBD2. After removal of 7 bases from V and 2 bases from J, the junction contained 10 bases not matched to a gene. The germline V gene has CDR1 ENHRY and CDR2 SYGVKD. CDR3 length: 17 amino acids. The CDR3 spells CAIKPGTSGKIQETQYF. In nucleotides, the CDR3 is TGTGCCATCAAGCCCGGGACTAGCGGGAAGATTCAAGAGACCCAGTACTTC.

In its sample, this clonotype was seen a few times. The V call is TRBV4-3, the J call TRBJ2-7; D possibly corresponds to TRBD1 (6 bases). The CDR3 has 16 amino acids. With 0 bases removed from V and 6 bases from J, the gap between germline ends came to 18 bases. CDR1 and CDR2 from the germline V gene are LGHNA and YSLEER. The CDR3 sequence is CASSQETAGATGEQYF. Written as DNA, the CDR3 is TGCGCCAGCAGCCAAGAGACGGCAGGGGCAACCGGCGAGCAGTACTTC.

Here the CDR3 DNA reads TGTGCCAGCCGGAGGGGAATAGGCTATGGCTACACCTTC. Its protein is CASRRGIGYGYTF. The V and J genes are TRBV6-6 and TRBJ1-2, with a tentative D call TRBD1 (5 bases). Trimming removed 8 bases from V and 4 bases from J, with 14 bases in between. The CDR3 is 13 residues long. CDR1 and CDR2 (germline): MNHNY, SVGAGI (reference sequence).

This rearrangement joins TRBV20-1 to TRBJ2-3; 8 nucleotides align to TRBD1. The CDR3 runs to 13 residues. CDR1 and CDR2 from the germline V gene are DFQATT and SNEGSKA (reference sequence). V lost 4 bases to trimming and J lost 7 bases; unmatched junction nucleotides: 7. The CDR3 coding sequence is TGCAGTGCTACCCGACAGGGGATGAATACGCAGTATTTT. This codes for CSATRQGMNTQYF.

V and J are TRBV2 and TRBJ2-1; no clear D. Deletions cut 6 bases from V and 9 bases from J, with 12 bases between. The CDR3 is 12 residues long. Germline V gives CDR1 SNHLY, CDR2 FYNNEI. CDR3 sequence (DNA): TGTGCCAGCAGCAACGCATGGAGTGAGCAGTTCTTC. Translation gives CASSNAWSEQFF.

This clonotype was observed many times. The rearrangement joins TRBV9 to TRBJ1-6; no clear D gene. V lost 4 bases and J 5 bases, leaving 13 bases between the germline ends. Germline V lookup: CDR1 SGDLS, CDR2 YYNGEE. The CDR3 runs to 15 residues. CDR3 amino acids: CASSLDGTNNSPLHF. Here the CDR3 DNA reads TGTGCCAGCAGCCTGGACGGAACAAATAATTCACCCCTCCACTTT.

The V gene is TRBV3-1, the J gene TRBJ2-1; 7 bases line up with TRBD2. The germline CDR1 and CDR2 sequences are LGHDT and YNNKEL (reference sequence). V was pared by 0 bases and J by 4 bases, with 3 bases of the junction left unmatched. The CDR3 contains 15 residues. This CDR3 is CASSQDGAGYNEQFF. CDR3 nucleotide sequence: TGTGCCAGCAGCCAAGACGGAGCGGGGTACAATGAGCAGTTCTTC.

Only a few counts were recorded for this clonotype. V usage is TRBV12-3 or TRBV12-4 and J usage is TRBJ2-1; 9 bases agree with TRBD2. The CDR3 loop spans 11 amino acids. V shed 7 bases, J shed 12 bases, and the junction held 4 bases outside the gene matches. The CDR3 region is CASTFSGRQFF. The CDR3 DNA follows: TGTGCCAGCACCTTTAGCGGGAGGCAGTTCTTC.

This clonotype was found a few times. This chain links TRBV7-2 with TRBJ1-3, with D tentatively TRBD1 (6 bases). Germline CDR1 is SGHTA and CDR2 is FQGNSA. This CDR3 region has 14 residues. V shed 5 bases and J shed 3 bases, with 11 bases lying between them. The CDR3 protein is CASSLNRDGNTIYF. CDR3 coding DNA: TGTGCCAGCAGCCTTAACAGGGATGGAAACACCATATATTTT.

This clonotype was counted ten times or more. The gene calls are TRBV7-2 and TRBJ2-1, with D tentatively TRBD1 (5 bases). The CDR3 runs to 16 residues. Germline CDR1 SGHTA, CDR2 FQGNSA. V gave up 1 base and J gave up 5 bases, with 15 bases separating them. The CDR3, as DNA: TGTGCCAGCAGCTTAGGGCTGAGACAGCTAAACAATGAGCAGTTCTTC. It encodes CASSLGLRQLNNEQFF.

This clonotype appeared a few times. The chain combines TRBV6-2 or TRBV6-3 with TRBJ1-1; no clear D gene. The germline V and J ends were trimmed by 7 bases and 3 bases, with 12 bases remaining between them. Germline V lookup: CDR1 MNHEY, CDR2 SVGEGT. The CDR3 length is 13 residues. DNA of the CDR3: TGTGCCAGCACCCCCGCCAGATACACTGAAGCTTTCTTT. It encodes CASTPARYTEAFF.

This clonotype was counted between two and nine times. The chain carries TRBV12-3 or TRBV12-4 and TRBJ2-7, with D hard to call. The CDR3 loop spans 14 amino acids. Trimming took 0 bases from V and 2 from J, leaving 8 bases between them. The chain's CDR3 is CASSLAGLPYEQYF. The CDR3 DNA reads TGTGCCAGCAGTTTAGCAGGCCTACCCTACGAGCAGTACTTC.

This clonotype was found many times. The chain combines TRBV20-1 with TRBJ1-2; 7 nucleotides match TRBD1. Looked up from germline, CDR1 is DFQATT and CDR2 is SNEGSKA (reference sequence). The ends lost 5 bases at V and 7 bases at J; junction bases unmatched: 10. CDR3 size: 13 residues. The CDR3: CSASPPDRVGYTF. CDR3 bases: TGCAGTGCTTCCCCACCCGACAGGGTTGGCTACACCTTC.

The rearrangement joins TRBV6-5 to TRBJ2-1; 8 bases line up with TRBD2. Germline V gene data show CDR1 as MNHEY and CDR2 as SVGAGI. V shed 2 bases, J shed 9 bases, and the junction held 9 bases outside the gene matches. The CDR3 totals 15 residues. CDR3 residues: CASSYDPAGAFEQFF. The CDR3 nucleotides are TGTGCCAGCAGTTACGATCCAGCGGGAGCATTTGAGCAGTTCTTC.

The genes are TRBV5-1 and TRBJ1-2; 9 bases agree with TRBD1. The CDR3 sequence is 15 residues long. The germline CDR1 and CDR2 sequences are SGHRS and YFSETQ. The V segment lost 4 bases and the J segment 6 bases; nucleotides outside the gene matches: 10. CDR3 amino acids: CASSAEQGAQNGYTF. The DNA of the CDR3 is TGCGCCAGCAGCGCAGAACAGGGGGCGCAAAATGGCTACACCTTC.

This clonotype was detected only a few times. The genes are TRBV5-1 and TRBJ2-7; 7 bases match TRBD2. The germline CDR1 and CDR2 sequences are SGHRS and YFSETQ. Trimming took 3 bases from V and 0 from J; bases not matched to a gene: 3. There are 14 residues in the CDR3. The CDR3 nucleotides read TGCGCCAGCAGCTGGGGGGGGGACTCCTACGAGCAGTACTTC. Amino acids: CASSWGGDSYEQYF. The variable domain in full, with the rest retrieved from reference TRBV5-1 and TRBJ2-7, is KAGVTQTPRYLIKTRGQQVTLSCSPISGHRSVSWYQQTPGQGLQFLFEYFSETQRNKGNFPGRFSGRQFSNSRSEMNVSTLELGDSALYLCASSWGGDSYEQYFGPGTRLTVT.

Ten or more counts support this clonotype. The chain carries TRBV4-3 and TRBJ2-1, with TRBD1 matching 8 bases. With 0 bases clipped from V and 6 bases from J, the junction kept 4 bases outside the gene matches. The CDR3 spans 15 residues. CDR1 is LGHNA and CDR2 is YSLEER in the germline V gene. CDR3 nucleotide sequence: TGCGCCAGCAGCCAAGATGGACAGGGATCCAATGAGCAGTTCTTC. Protein sequence: CASSQDGQGSNEQFF.

The chain carries TRBV5-1 and TRBJ2-1; D unresolved. Trimming cost V 1 base and J 8 bases, with 4 bases left between them. Germline V gene sequence: CDR1 SGHRS, CDR2 YFSETQ. The CDR3 has 11 amino acids. The CDR3 bases are TGCGCCAGCAGCTTGTTGCATGAGCAGTTCTTC. Its translation is CASSLLHEQFF. Filled out from reference TRBV5-1 and TRBJ2-1, the complete variable domain reads KAGVTQTPRYLIKTRGQQVTLSCSPISGHRSVSWYQQTPGQGLQFLFEYFSETQRNKGNFPGRFSGRQFSNSRSEMNVSTLELGDSALYLCASSLLHEQFFGPGTRLTVL.

In this sample, this clonotype turned up a few times. This chain links TRBV5-6 with TRBJ1-4; no reliable D call. CDR3 length equals 19 residues. V lost 0 bases, J lost 0 bases, and 18 bases lay in between. The germline CDR1 and CDR2 sequences are SGHDT and YYEEEE. The CDR3 here is CASSLEALGRTATNEKLFF. In DNA, the CDR3 is TGTGCCAGCAGCTTGGAAGCCCTGGGCAGGACTGCAACTAATGAAAAACTGTTTTTT.

This clonotype appeared many times. In nucleotides, the CDR3 is TGTGCCAGCTCACCAAAATCCTGGAACTATGGCTACACCTTC. Translation gives CASSPKSWNYGYTF. V and J are TRBV18 and TRBJ1-2; D gene unclear. CDR1 and CDR2 from the germline V gene are KGHSH and LQKENI. The CDR3 sequence is 14 residues long. Trimming took off 2 bases at V and 2 bases at J, with 9 bases between the two ends.

V usage is TRBV4-2 and J usage is TRBJ2-2; tentative D call: TRBD1 (5 bases). V was shortened by 0 bases and J by 3 bases, with 11 bases between the two germline ends. Per germline, CDR1 LGHNA and CDR2 YNFKEQ. This CDR3 is built from 16 residues. CDR3 amino acids: CASSQEVARDTGELFF. CDR3 bases: TGTGCCAGCAGCCAAGAAGTGGCCAGGGACACCGGGGAGCTGTTTTTT.

Here the CDR3 DNA reads TGCGCCAGCAGGAAGACAGGCTACGAGCAGTACTTC. Amino acids: CASRKTGYEQYF. The genes are TRBV5-1 and TRBJ2-7, with a tentative D call TRBD1 (6 bases). Trimming left V 5 bases short and J 3 bases short, with 9 bases between. Germline V lookup: CDR1 SGHRS, CDR2 YFSETQ. This CDR3 comprises 12 residues.

There are a few counts of this clonotype. This chain uses TRBV18 with TRBJ1-5; D is ambiguous. Per germline, CDR1 KGHSH and CDR2 LQKENI. This CDR3 has 14 amino acids. Trimming stripped 2 bases from V and 7 bases from J, with 12 bases between. CDR3 protein: CASSPGRLSQPQHF. Here the CDR3 DNA reads TGTGCCAGCTCACCAGGTCGCTTGTCGCAGCCCCAGCATTTT.

This clonotype was found many times. The chain uses TRBV4-3 and TRBJ1-2, with a tentative D call TRBD1 (6 bases). V shed 0 bases and J shed 1 base, with 12 bases lying between them. CDR3 length: 16 amino acids. Per germline, CDR1 LGHNA and CDR2 YSLEER. The chain's CDR3 is CASSQDGGGINYGYTF. The CDR3 region has the DNA TGCGCCAGCAGCCAAGATGGAGGGGGAATTAACTATGGCTACACCTTC.

V gene TRBV7-2 combines with J gene TRBJ2-1; TRBD2 matches at 7 bases. This CDR3 spans 16 amino acids. The germline gives CDR1 SGHTA, CDR2 FQGNSA. V dropped 6 bases and J dropped 5; count of bases not matched to a gene: 13. Written as DNA, the CDR3 is TGTGCCAGCAGGGATGGGAGAGCGGGAACCCACAATGAGCAGTTCTTC. This sequence encodes CASRDGRAGTHNEQFF.

This clonotype occurred a few times. The chain has TRBV5-8 and TRBJ2-1; perhaps TRBD2 as D (6 bases). The CDR3 is 15 amino acids. CDR1 SGHTS and CDR2 YDEGEE come from the germline V gene. Deletions cut 0 bases from V and 3 bases from J, with 10 bases between. The CDR3, as DNA: TGTGCCAGCAGCTTGGATCTAGCGAACTACAATGAGCAGTTCTTC. Its protein product is CASSLDLANYNEQFF.

The table lists this clonotype with many counts. The chain carries TRBV15 and TRBJ2-5; 7 nucleotides line up with TRBD2. The CDR3 spans 15 residues. Germline CDR1 and CDR2: LNHNV and YYDKDF (reference sequence). V shed 0 bases and J 7 bases; nucleotides not matched to a gene: 8. CDR3 amino acids: CATSRDSSGSWTQYF. The DNA of the CDR3 is TGTGCCACCAGCAGAGATTCTAGCGGTAGTTGGACCCAGTACTTC.

This clonotype was counted ten times or more. This chain uses TRBV6-2 or TRBV6-3 with TRBJ1-5; 10 bases line up with TRBD1. Germline-derived CDR1 and CDR2 are MNHEY and SVGEGT. This CDR3 has 16 residues. With V trimmed by 6 bases and J by 1 base, 6 bases remained unmatched. The CDR3 DNA reads as TGTGCCAGCAGCCCTCGGACAGGGGGGAGCAATCAGCCCCAGCATTTT. Its translation is CASSPRTGGSNQPQHF.

This clonotype was counted only a few times. The chain carries TRBV2 and TRBJ1-5; 11 bases map to TRBD1. CDR3 length equals 15 residues. Per germline, CDR1 SNHLY and CDR2 FYNNEI. The V segment lost 5 bases and the J segment 5 bases; nucleotides outside the gene matches: 5. DNA of the CDR3: TGTGCCAGCAGTCCCGGGACAGGGGGTTATCAGCCCCAGCATTTT. It translates to CASSPGTGGYQPQHF.